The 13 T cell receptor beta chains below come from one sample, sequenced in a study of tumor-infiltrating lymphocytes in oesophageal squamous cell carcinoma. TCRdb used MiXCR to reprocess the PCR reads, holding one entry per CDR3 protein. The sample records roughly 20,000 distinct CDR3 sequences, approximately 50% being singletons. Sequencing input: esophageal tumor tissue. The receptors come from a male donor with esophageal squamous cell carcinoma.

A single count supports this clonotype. The CDR3 sequence: CASSHPGGGGDNEQYF. The CDR3 DNA is TGTGCCAGCAGCCATCCGGGTGGAGGGGGAGACAATGAGCAGTACTTC. The rearrangement joins TRBV7-2 to TRBJ2-5; D may correspond to TRBD1 or TRBD2 (6 bases each). The ends were cut back, 5 bases at V and 11 bases at J, with 27 bases in the middle. The CDR3 has 16 amino acids. Germline CDR1 SGHTA, CDR2 FQGNSA.

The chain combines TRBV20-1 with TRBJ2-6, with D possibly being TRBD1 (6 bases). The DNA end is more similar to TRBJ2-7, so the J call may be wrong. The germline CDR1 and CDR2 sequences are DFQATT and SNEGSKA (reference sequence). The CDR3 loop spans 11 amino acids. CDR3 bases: TGCAGTGCTAGGGACAGTGGCGAGCAGTACTTC. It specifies CSARDSGEQYF.

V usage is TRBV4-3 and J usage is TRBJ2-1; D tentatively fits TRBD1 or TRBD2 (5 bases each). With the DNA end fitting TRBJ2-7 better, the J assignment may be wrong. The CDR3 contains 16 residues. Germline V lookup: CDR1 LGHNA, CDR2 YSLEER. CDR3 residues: CASSQDVRGGYNEQYF. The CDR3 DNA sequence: TGCGCCAGCAGCCAAGATGTTAGGGGCGGGTACAATGAGCAGTACTTC.

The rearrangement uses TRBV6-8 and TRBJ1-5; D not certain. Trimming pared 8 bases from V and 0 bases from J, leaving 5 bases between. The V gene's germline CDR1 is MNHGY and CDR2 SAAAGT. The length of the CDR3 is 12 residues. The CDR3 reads CASAYSNQPQHF. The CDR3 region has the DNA TGTGCCAGCGCGTATAGCAATCAGCCCCAGCATTTT.

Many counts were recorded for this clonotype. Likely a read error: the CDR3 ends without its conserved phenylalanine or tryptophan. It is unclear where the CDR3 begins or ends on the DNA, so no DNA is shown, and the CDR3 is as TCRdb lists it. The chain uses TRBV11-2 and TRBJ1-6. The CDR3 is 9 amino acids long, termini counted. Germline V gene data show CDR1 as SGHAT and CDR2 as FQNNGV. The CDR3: CASSFRGGR.

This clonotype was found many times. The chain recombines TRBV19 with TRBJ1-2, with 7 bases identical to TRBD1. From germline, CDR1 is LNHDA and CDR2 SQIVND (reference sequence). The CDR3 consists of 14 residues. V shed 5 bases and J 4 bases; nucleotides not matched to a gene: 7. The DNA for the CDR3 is TGTGCCAGTAGTGGCCGGGACAGAAGCTATGGCTACACCTTC. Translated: CASSGRDRSYGYTF.

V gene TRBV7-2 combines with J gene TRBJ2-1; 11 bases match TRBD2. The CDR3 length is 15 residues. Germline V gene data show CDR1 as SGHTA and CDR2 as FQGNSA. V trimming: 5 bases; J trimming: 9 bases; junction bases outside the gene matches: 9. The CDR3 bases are TGTGCCAGCAGCCGTGTAGCGGGGGGGCGGAGTGAGCAGTTCTTC. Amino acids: CASSRVAGGRSEQFF.

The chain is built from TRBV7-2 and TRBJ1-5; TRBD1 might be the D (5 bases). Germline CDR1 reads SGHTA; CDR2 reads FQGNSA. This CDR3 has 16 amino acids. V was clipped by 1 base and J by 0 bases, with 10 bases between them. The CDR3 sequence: CASSLVGVYSNQPQHF. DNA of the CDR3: TGTGCCAGCAGCTTAGTGGGGGTTTATAGCAATCAGCCCCAGCATTTT.

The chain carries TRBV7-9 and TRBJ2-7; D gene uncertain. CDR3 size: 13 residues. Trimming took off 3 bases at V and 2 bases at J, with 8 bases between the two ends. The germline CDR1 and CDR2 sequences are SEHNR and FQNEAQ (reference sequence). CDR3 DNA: TGTGCCAGCAGCTTCCCCACCGCCTACGAGCAGTACTTC. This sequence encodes CASSFPTAYEQYF.

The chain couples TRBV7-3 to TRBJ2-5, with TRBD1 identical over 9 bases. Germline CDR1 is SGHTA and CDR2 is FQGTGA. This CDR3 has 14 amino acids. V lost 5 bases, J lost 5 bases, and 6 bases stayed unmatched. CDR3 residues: CASSLQGAGETQYF. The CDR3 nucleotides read TGTGCCAGCAGCCTACAGGGGGCTGGGGAGACCCAGTACTTC. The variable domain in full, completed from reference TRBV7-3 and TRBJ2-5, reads GAGVSQTPSNKVTEKGKYVELRCDPISGHTALYWYRQSLGQGPEFLIYFQGTGAADDSGLPNDRFFAVRPEGSVSTLKIQRTERGDSAVYLCASSLQGAGETQYFGPGTRLLVL.

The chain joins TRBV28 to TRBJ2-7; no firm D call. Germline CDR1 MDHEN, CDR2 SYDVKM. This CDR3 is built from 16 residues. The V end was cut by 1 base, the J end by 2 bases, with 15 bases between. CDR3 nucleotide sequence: TGTGCCAGCAGTTTATACCCGGGCCTACACCCCTACGAGCAGTACTTC. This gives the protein CASSLYPGLHPYEQYF.

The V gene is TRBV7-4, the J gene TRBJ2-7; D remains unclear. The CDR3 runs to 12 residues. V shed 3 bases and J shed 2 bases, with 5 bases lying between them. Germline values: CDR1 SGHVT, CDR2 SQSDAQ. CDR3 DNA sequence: TGTGCCAGCAGCTTCCAGCCCTACGAGCAGTACTTC. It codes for CASSFQPYEQYF.

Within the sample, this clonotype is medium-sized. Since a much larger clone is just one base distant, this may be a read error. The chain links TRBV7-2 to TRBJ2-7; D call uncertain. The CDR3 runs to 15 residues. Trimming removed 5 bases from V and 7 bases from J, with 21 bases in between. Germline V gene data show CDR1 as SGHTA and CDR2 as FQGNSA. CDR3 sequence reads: CASSPSQSLYNEQYF. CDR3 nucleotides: TGTGCCAGCAGCCCGAGTCAGTCACTCTACAATGAGCAGTACTTC.